Shown below are 31 T cell receptor beta chains from a single sample sequenced in a study of blood T cells in healthy people across ages. Sample-barcoded 5' priming and a J-beta primer mix drove a second PCR of about 6 to 12 cycles. Using its own MiXCR run on the 5' RACE reads, TCRdb lists one record per CDR3 protein. The sample records approximately 1.5 million distinct CDR3 sequences, about 31% being singletons. The source material was blood. These receptors came from a woman aged 30 to 39 in good health.

This clonotype has a handful of counts. This chain links TRBV12-3 or TRBV12-4 with TRBJ2-7; 9 bases are shared with TRBD1. V trimming: 3 bases; J trimming: 1 base; junction bases outside the gene matches: 13. The CDR3 is 18 residues long. The CDR3: CASSFKGRYGTGSYEQYF. CDR3 sequence (DNA): TGTGCCAGCAGTTTTAAAGGGAGGTATGGGACAGGGTCCTACGAGCAGTACTTC.

In this sample, this clonotype turned up a few times. The gene calls are TRBV6-9 and TRBJ2-7; 9 bases align to TRBD2. Germline loops: CDR1 MNHGY, CDR2 SVAAGI. V shed 9 bases, J shed 4 bases, and the junction held 7 bases outside the gene matches. The CDR3 is made up of 13 amino acids. CDR3 sequence: CARSGRFPYEQYF. CDR3 bases: TGTGCCAGGAGCGGGAGGTTCCCTTACGAGCAGTACTTC.

This clonotype has only a few counts. This chain connects TRBV11-2 to TRBJ2-5; a possible D gene is TRBD1 (5 bases). V was shortened by 4 bases and J by 5 bases, with 20 bases between the two germline ends. Germline assignment: CDR1 SGHAT and CDR2 FQNNGV. There are 16 residues in the CDR3. The CDR3 DNA is TGTGCCAGCAGCTCGCTAGGGGCCCAAGATAGGGAGACCCAGTACTTC. Its protein is CASSSLGAQDRETQYF. Supplemented by reference TRBV11-2 and TRBJ2-5, the full variable domain reads EAGVAQSPRYKIIEKRQSVAFWCNPISGHATLYWYQQILGQGPKLLIQFQNNGVVDDSQLPKDRFSAERLKGVDSTLKIQPAKLEDSAVYLCASSSLGAQDRETQYFGPGTRLLVL.

The chain recombines TRBV30 with TRBJ1-1; D not resolved. The CDR3 has 13 amino acids. Germline CDR1 is GTSNPN and CDR2 is SVGIG (reference sequence). Between the trimmed V and J ends, which lost 0 bases and 3 bases, there was a span of 8 bases. The CDR3 DNA is TGTGCCTGGAGTGTTAGTTATGACACTGAAGCTTTCTTT. As protein: CAWSVSYDTEAFF.

This clonotype was detected a few times. This rearrangement joins TRBV3-1 to TRBJ1-5; D is unclear. The V end was cut by 6 bases, the J end by 2 bases, with 17 bases between. Germline V gives CDR1 LGHDT, CDR2 YNNKEL (reference sequence). There are 16 residues in the CDR3. The CDR3 spells CASSYSQLGGNQPQHF. The CDR3 DNA reads TGTGCCAGCAGTTACAGCCAACTCGGGGGCAATCAGCCCCAGCATTTT.

To note about this clonotype: Since a much larger clone is just one base distant, this may be a read error. The chain recombines TRBV29-1 with TRBJ2-5; D remains ambiguous. This CDR3 is built from 13 residues. Trimming pared 6 bases from V and 3 bases from J, leaving 14 bases between. The germline V gene encodes CDR1 SQVTM and CDR2 ANQGSEA. CDR3 bases: TGCAGCGTCAGATTCTCTAGGAAAGAGACCCAGTACTTC. Its translation is CSVRFSRKETQYF.

V usage is TRBV2 and J usage is TRBJ2-1; D gene unclear. This CDR3 contains 11 residues. CDR1 and CDR2 (germline): SNHLY, FYNNEI. V was trimmed by 6 bases and J by 9 bases, leaving 9 bases between them. The CDR3 sequence: CASRYQFEQFF. The CDR3 region has the DNA TGTGCCAGCAGGTACCAGTTTGAGCAGTTCTTC.

This clonotype turned up a few times. This chain joins TRBV20-1 and TRBJ2-7, with 12 bases identical to TRBD2. Germline V gene lookup returns CDR1 DFQATT and CDR2 SNEGSKA (reference sequence). The V gene end was trimmed by 3 bases and the J gene end by 6 bases; junction bases not matched to a gene: 6. This CDR3 comprises 14 residues. The CDR3 loop reads CSASRTSGTSEQYF. In nucleotides, the CDR3 is TGCAGTGCTAGTCGGACTAGCGGGACATCCGAGCAGTACTTC.

The chain is built from TRBV6-4 and TRBJ2-7; no firm D call. CDR1 and CDR2 (germline): MRHNA, SNTAGT. This CDR3 is built from 17 residues. Trimming removed 0 bases at V and 0 bases at J, with 15 bases between. This CDR3 reads CASSDSRVASSSYEQYF. CDR3 DNA: TGTGCCAGCAGTGACTCTCGGGTGGCGTCCAGCTCCTACGAGCAGTACTTC.

This clonotype was counted a few times. V usage is TRBV11-2 and J usage is TRBJ2-7; tentatively, D is TRBD1 (6 bases). Germline V lookup: CDR1 SGHAT, CDR2 FQNNGV. CDR3 length: 16 residues. V was cut by 3 bases and J by 0 bases, with 15 bases left in between. In nucleotides, the CDR3 is TGTGCCAGCAGCTTTCTCGAGGGGACAAGCTCCTACGAGCAGTACTTC. It encodes CASSFLEGTSSYEQYF.

The chain combines TRBV6-5 with TRBJ2-3; 8 positions agree with TRBD1. CDR3 size: 14 residues. V was pared by 11 bases and J by 2 bases, with 9 bases of the junction left unmatched. Germline values: CDR1 MNHEY, CDR2 SVGAGI. CDR3 residues: CAGMTGVDTDTQYF. CDR3 sequence (DNA): TGTGCCGGGATGACAGGGGTCGACACAGATACGCAGTATTTT.

The V call is TRBV3-1, the J call TRBJ2-1, with 10 nucleotides matching TRBD2. This CDR3 has 15 residues. V shed 3 bases, J shed 8 bases, and the junction held 7 bases outside the gene matches. Looked up from germline, CDR1 is LGHDT and CDR2 is YNNKEL (reference sequence). CDR3 amino acids: CASSHPLAGFDEQFF. In DNA form, the CDR3 reads TGTGCCAGCAGCCACCCACTAGCGGGGTTTGATGAGCAGTTCTTC.

There are many counts of this clonotype. V is TRBV20-1 and J is TRBJ2-1, with D possibly matching TRBD1 (6 bases). The V end lost 3 bases, the J end lost 2 bases, and 11 bases lay between the germline ends. The CDR3 runs to 14 residues. CDR1 is DFQATT, CDR2 SNEGSKA, per germline (reference sequence). The CDR3 bases are TGCAGTGCTAGGCGCCGGACAGCCTACAATGAGCAGTTCTTC. Amino acids: CSARRRTAYNEQFF.

This clonotype was counted between two and nine times. J is TRBJ2-5 and V is TRBV20-1; 7 positions match TRBD2. The DNA end lines up better with TRBJ2-7; the J call may be wrong. The V gene's germline CDR1 is DFQATT and CDR2 SNEGSKA (reference sequence). The CDR3 length is 15 residues. The CDR3 is CSAPWEGLPPHEQYF. DNA for the CDR3: TGCAGTGCGCCCTGGGAGGGACTCCCGCCCCACGAGCAGTACTTC.

This clonotype has a handful of counts. This chain connects TRBV12-3 or TRBV12-4 to TRBJ2-3; D is ambiguous. There are 12 residues in the CDR3. V dropped 7 bases and J dropped 4 bases, with 9 bases sitting between them. The CDR3 DNA reads as TGTGCCAGCACCCCACTTGCAGATACGCAGTATTTT. It translates to CASTPLADTQYF.

This clonotype occurred many times. In DNA form, the CDR3 reads TGTGCTAGTGGACGAGAGGCGTATACGCAGTATTTT. Translation gives CASGREAYTQYF. J is TRBJ2-3 and V is TRBV12-5; D is undetermined. Germline CDR1 LGHNT, CDR2 FRNRAP. The CDR3 covers 12 residues. V was shortened by 6 bases and J by 7 bases, with 11 bases between the two germline ends.

This clonotype has more than one count but fewer than ten. The chain has TRBV20-1 and TRBJ2-7; 12 bases agree with TRBD2. The V and J ends lost 2 bases and 2 bases, in that order; junction bases with no gene match: 4. The CDR3 is made up of 15 amino acids. Germline lookup yields CDR1 DFQATT and CDR2 SNEGSKA (reference sequence). The CDR3 reads CSARSASGGAYEQYF. For the CDR3, the DNA is TGCAGTGCTAGATCGGCTAGCGGGGGGGCCTACGAGCAGTACTTC.

This rearrangement joins TRBV12-5 to TRBJ2-5; perhaps D is TRBD1 or TRBD2 (6 bases each). Trimming took off 4 bases at V and 5 bases at J, with 23 bases between the two ends. CDR1 LGHNT and CDR2 FRNRAP come from the germline V gene. This CDR3 region has 17 residues. As DNA, the CDR3 is TGTGCTAGTGGTTCCGGAGACCTAGCGTCAGGGGCCGAGACCCAGTACTTC. This gives the protein CASGSGDLASGAETQYF.

Concerning this clonotype itself: One end of the junction varies from germline; a read error may be responsible. This chain links TRBV20-1 with TRBJ2-1, with 8 positions matching TRBD2. This CDR3 region has 14 residues. Germline values: CDR1 DFQATT, CDR2 SNEGSKA (reference sequence). CDR3 region: CGAPGSGGLDEQFF. CDR3 nucleotides: TGCGGTGCCCCCGGCAGCGGGGGCCTTGATGAGCAGTTCTTC.

The gene calls are TRBV9 and TRBJ2-1; no reliable D call. The CDR3 spans 14 residues. The V gene's germline CDR1 is SGDLS and CDR2 YYNGEE. V was cut by 3 bases and J by 5 bases, with 12 bases left in between. CDR3: CASSDRILNNEQFF. CDR3 sequence (DNA): TGTGCCAGCAGCGACCGGATCCTGAACAATGAGCAGTTCTTC.

The chain combines TRBV29-1 with TRBJ2-1; 7 bases match TRBD1. The trim removed 3 bases at V and 7 bases at J, leaving 6 bases unmatched. There are 13 residues in the CDR3. The germline V gene encodes CDR1 SQVTM and CDR2 ANQGSEA. In DNA, the CDR3 is TGCAGCGTTGATGAGACAGGGTTTAATGAGCAGTTCTTC. The encoded protein is CSVDETGFNEQFF.

The chain couples TRBV3-1 to TRBJ2-1; 9 positions agree with TRBD2. V was pared by 4 bases and J by 6 bases, with 7 bases of the junction left unmatched. The length of the CDR3 is 15 residues. Germline V gene lookup returns CDR1 LGHDT and CDR2 YNNKEL (reference sequence). CDR3 loop: CASSLGTSNRNEQFF. The CDR3 DNA is TGTGCCAGCAGCCTCGGGACTAGCAATCGCAATGAGCAGTTCTTC.

This clonotype was observed a few times. The gene calls are TRBV3-1 and TRBJ2-1, with no clear D. Looked up from germline, CDR1 is LGHDT and CDR2 is YNNKEL (reference sequence). The CDR3 has 12 amino acids. V lost 3 bases, J lost 9 bases, and 9 bases lay in between. The CDR3 spells CASSQGELEQFF. The CDR3 DNA is TGTGCCAGCAGCCAGGGTGAGCTTGAGCAGTTCTTC.

This clonotype turned up a few times. V and J are TRBV20-1 and TRBJ1-2; 12 bases match TRBD1. CDR1 and CDR2 from the germline V gene are DFQATT and SNEGSKA (reference sequence). This CDR3 is built from 15 residues. Trimming took 5 bases from V and 7 from J; bases not matched to a gene: 11. CDR3 amino acids: CSAFAPGQGALGYTF. DNA for the CDR3: TGCAGTGCTTTCGCTCCGGGACAGGGGGCGCTTGGCTACACCTTC.

With respect to this clonotype: One base away lies a much larger clone, so this may be a sequencing read error. The V gene is TRBV30, the J gene TRBJ2-1, with D hard to call. Germline V lookup: CDR1 GTSNPN, CDR2 SVGIG (reference sequence). The CDR3 consists of 12 residues. This CDR3 reads CAWSLKVNERFF. CDR3 bases: TGTGCCTGGAGTCTGAAAGTCAATGAGCGGTTCTTC.

This clonotype showed up just once. This chain joins TRBV20-1 and TRBJ1-6; D may be TRBD1 (5 bases). The CDR3 sequence is 14 residues long. In germline, CDR1 is DFQATT, CDR2 SNEGSKA (reference sequence). V gave up 6 bases and J gave up 4 bases, with 13 bases separating them. In nucleotides, the CDR3 is TGCAGTGCGTCGACAGAGATGTATAATTCACCCCTCCACTTT. Amino acid sequence: CSASTEMYNSPLHF.

There are a few counts of this clonotype. As DNA, the CDR3 is TGTGCCAGCAGCCAAGTAACCAGACTAGCGGGAGGGGGGGAGCAGTTCTTC. Encoded protein: CASSQVTRLAGGGEQFF. The rearrangement links TRBV4-2 to TRBJ2-1, with 14 positions matching TRBD2. Unmatched junction bases numbered 9, after V lost 1 base and J lost 10 bases. Germline V gene lookup returns CDR1 LGHNA and CDR2 YNFKEQ. The CDR3 runs 17 residues.

The V gene is TRBV20-1, the J gene TRBJ1-1; D not resolved. V was clipped by 2 bases and J by 4 bases, with 11 bases between them. CDR1 DFQATT and CDR2 SNEGSKA come from the germline V gene (reference sequence). CDR3 size: 13 residues. The CDR3 here is CSARRLAGTEAFF. The CDR3 bases are TGCAGTGCTAGACGACTGGCGGGCACTGAAGCTTTCTTT.

In its sample, this clonotype was seen once. The chain employs TRBV12-3 or TRBV12-4 and TRBJ2-3, with 15 bases identical to TRBD2. V shed 6 bases and J 0 bases; nucleotides not matched to a gene: 10. CDR3 size: 19 residues. The CDR3 nucleotides are TGTGCCAGCAGACCCTTCGGACTAGCGGGGGGGTATAGCACAGATACGCAGTATTTT. Its protein product is CASRPFGLAGGYSTDTQYF.

This clonotype was observed many times. This chain links TRBV15 with TRBJ2-5; either TRBD1 or TRBD2 may supply D (5 bases each). The CDR3 spans 13 residues. The V gene's germline CDR1 is LNHNV and CDR2 YYDKDF (reference sequence). The V gene lost 8 bases and the J gene lost 2 bases, with 12 bases spanning the gap. The CDR3 DNA reads TGTGCCACCGGCACCTGGGGGCAAGAGACCCAGTACTTC. Translating gives CATGTWGQETQYF. Looking up the rest from reference TRBV15 and TRBJ2-5 gives the full variable domain: DAMVIQNPRYQVTQFGKPVTLSCSQTLNHNVMYWYQQKSSQAPKLLFHYYDKDFNNEADTPDNFQSRRPNTSFCFLDIRSPGLGDTAMYLCATGTWGQETQYFGPGTRLLVL.

The genes are TRBV28 and TRBJ1-2; 8 nucleotides line up with TRBD1. V was clipped by 7 bases and J by 5 bases; unmatched bases: 9. This CDR3 region has 14 residues. CDR1 is MDHEN, CDR2 SYDVKM, per germline. DNA for the CDR3: TGTGCCAGCAAGAGACAGGGGACGGGGTATGGCTACACCTTC. Amino acids: CASKRQGTGYGYTF.